This TCR beta chain was captured in a study of blood T cell repertoires in COVID-19. Study as a whole: Samples came from the United States, Italy and Spain, spanning acute and convalescent COVID-19. Nucleic acid was either cDNA or gDNA, and it came from T cells, B-cell-depleted T cells, or PBMCs.

The assay was immunoSEQ multiplex PCR, and TCRdb's table has in-frame clones only and misses some. This sample has some 140,000 clones, with approximately 84% found just once. V lost 4 bases and J lost 8, with 11 bases in between. Germline-derived CDR1 and CDR2 are KGHSH and LQKENI. The CDR3 totals 12 residues. The sample was peripheral blood. The chain joins TRBV18 to TRBJ1-1; possible D gene TRBD1, 5 bases. The TCR sequence derives from a woman older than 75 with acute or convalescent COVID-19. This CDR3 is CASSRRQTEAFF. The CDR3 DNA reads as TGTGCCAGCTCACGCCGACAGACAGAAGCTTTCTTT.